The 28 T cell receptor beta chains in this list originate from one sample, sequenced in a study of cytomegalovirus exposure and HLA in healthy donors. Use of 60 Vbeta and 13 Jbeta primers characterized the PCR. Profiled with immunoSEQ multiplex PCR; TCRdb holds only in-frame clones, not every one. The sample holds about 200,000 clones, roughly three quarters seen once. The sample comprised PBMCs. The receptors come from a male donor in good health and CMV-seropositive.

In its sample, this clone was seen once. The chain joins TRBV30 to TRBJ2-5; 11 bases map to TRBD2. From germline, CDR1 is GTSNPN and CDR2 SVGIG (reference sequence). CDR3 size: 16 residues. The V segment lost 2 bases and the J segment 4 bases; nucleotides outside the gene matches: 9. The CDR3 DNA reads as TGTGCCTGGAGTCTGTTACTAGCGGGAGCCATAGAGACCCAGTACTTC. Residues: CAWSLLLAGAIETQYF. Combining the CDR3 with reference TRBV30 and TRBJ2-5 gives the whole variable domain SQTIHQWPATLVQPVGSPLSLECTVEGTSNPNLYWYRQAAGRGLQLLFYSVGIGQISSEVPQNLSASRPQDRQFILSSKKLLLSDSGFYLCAWSLLLAGAIETQYFGPGTRLLVL.

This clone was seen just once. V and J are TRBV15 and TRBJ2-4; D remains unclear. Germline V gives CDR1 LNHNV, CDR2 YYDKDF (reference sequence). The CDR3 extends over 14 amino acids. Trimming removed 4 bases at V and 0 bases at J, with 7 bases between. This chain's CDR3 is CATSTELAKNIQYF. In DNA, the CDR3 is TGTGCCACCAGCACCGAACTAGCCAAAAACATTCAGTACTTC.

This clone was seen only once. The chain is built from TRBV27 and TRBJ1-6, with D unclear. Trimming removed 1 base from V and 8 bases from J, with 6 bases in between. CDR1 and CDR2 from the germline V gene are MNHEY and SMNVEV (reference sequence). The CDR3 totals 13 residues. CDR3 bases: TGTGCCAGCAGTTTATATTCAGATTCACCCCTCCACTTT. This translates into CASSLYSDSPLHF.

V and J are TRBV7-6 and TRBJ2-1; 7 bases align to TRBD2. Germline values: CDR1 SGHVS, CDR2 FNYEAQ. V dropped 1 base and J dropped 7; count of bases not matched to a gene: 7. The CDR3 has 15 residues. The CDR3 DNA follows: TGTGCCAGCAGCTTAGGGGCAAGCGGGGAAAATGAGCAGTTCTTC. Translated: CASSLGASGENEQFF.

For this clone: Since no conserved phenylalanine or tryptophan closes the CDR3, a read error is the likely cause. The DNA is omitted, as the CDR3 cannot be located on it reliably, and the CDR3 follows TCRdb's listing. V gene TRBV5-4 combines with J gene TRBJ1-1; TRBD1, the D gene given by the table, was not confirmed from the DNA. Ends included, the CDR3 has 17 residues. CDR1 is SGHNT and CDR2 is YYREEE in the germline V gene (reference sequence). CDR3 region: CASSGNSDRGAISFGSY.

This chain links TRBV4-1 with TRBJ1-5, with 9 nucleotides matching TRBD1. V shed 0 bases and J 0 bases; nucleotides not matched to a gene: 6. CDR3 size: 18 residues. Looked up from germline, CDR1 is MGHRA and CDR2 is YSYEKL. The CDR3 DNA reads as TGCGCCAGCAGCCAAGACGGGACAGGGACTTATAGCAATCAGCCCCAGCATTTT. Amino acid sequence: CASSQDGTGTYSNQPQHF.

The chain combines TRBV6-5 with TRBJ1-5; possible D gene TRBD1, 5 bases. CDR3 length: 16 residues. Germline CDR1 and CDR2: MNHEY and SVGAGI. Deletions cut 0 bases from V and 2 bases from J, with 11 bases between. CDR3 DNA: TGTGCCAGCAGTTACTCCAGGGCGATCGGCAATCAGCCCCAGCATTTT. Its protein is CASSYSRAIGNQPQHF.

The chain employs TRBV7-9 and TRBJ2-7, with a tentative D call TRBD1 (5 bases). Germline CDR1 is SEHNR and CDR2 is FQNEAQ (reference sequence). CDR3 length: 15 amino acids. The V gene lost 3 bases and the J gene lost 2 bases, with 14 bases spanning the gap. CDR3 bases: TGTGCCAGCAGCTTCCGTCGAGACAGCACCTACGAGCAGTACTTC. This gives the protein CASSFRRDSTYEQYF. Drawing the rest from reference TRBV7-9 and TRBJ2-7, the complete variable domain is DTGVSQNPRHKITKRGQNVTFRCDPISEHNRLYWYRQTLGQGPEFLTYFQNEAQLEKSRLLSDRFSAERPKGSFSTLEIQRTEQGDSAMYLCASSFRRDSTYEQYFGPGTRLTVT.

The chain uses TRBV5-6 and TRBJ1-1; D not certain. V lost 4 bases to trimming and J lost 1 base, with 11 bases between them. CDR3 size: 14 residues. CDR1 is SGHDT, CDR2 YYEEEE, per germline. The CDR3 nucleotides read TGTGCCAGCAGCCGGGGAGTTGGGAACACTGAAGCTTTCTTT. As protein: CASSRGVGNTEAFF.

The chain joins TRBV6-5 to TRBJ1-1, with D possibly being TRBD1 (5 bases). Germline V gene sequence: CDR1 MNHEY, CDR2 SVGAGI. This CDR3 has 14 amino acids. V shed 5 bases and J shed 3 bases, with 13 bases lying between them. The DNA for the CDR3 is TGTGCCAGCAGTGACCCGGGCAGGGACACTGAAGCTTTCTTT. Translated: CASSDPGRDTEAFF.

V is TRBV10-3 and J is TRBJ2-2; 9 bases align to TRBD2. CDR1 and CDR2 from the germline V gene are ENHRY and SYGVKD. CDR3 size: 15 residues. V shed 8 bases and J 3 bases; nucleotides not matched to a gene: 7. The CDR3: CAIGRGRADTGELFF. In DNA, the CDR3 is TGTGCCATCGGCCGCGGGAGGGCGGACACCGGGGAGCTGTTTTTT.

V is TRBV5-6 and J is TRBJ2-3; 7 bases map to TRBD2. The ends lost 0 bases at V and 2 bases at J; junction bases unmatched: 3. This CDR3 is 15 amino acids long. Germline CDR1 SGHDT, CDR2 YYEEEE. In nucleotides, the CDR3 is TGTGCCAGCAGCTTGGAGAGCGGGAACACAGATACGCAGTATTTT. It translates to CASSLESGNTDTQYF. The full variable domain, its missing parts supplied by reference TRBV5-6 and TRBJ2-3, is DAGVTQSPTHLIKTRGQQVTLRCSPKSGHDTVSWYQQALGQGPQFIFQYYEEEERQRGNFPDRFSGHQFPNYSSELNVNALLLGDSALYLCASSLESGNTDTQYFGPGTRLTVL.

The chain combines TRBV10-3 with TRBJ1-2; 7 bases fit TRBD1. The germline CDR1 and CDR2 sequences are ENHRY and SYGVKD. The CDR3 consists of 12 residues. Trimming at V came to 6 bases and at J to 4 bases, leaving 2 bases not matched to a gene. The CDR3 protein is CAISRDSYGYTF. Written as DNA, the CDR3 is TGTGCCATCAGCCGGGACAGCTATGGCTACACCTTC.

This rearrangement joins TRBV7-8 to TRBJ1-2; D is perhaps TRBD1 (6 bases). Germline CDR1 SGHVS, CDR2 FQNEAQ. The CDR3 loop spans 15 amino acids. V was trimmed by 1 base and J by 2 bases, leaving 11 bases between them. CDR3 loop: CASSLVAGANYGYTF. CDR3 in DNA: TGTGCCAGCAGCTTAGTGGCAGGGGCCAACTATGGCTACACCTTC.

The CDR3 nucleotides read TGCGCCAGCAGCCCCTTAGTCCCTCCTTCAGATACGCAGTATTTT. Amino acids: CASSPLVPPSDTQYF. The genes are TRBV5-1 and TRBJ2-3; D is undetermined. Germline CDR1 is SGHRS and CDR2 is YFSETQ. Trimming cost V 4 bases and J 4 bases, with 16 bases left between them. The CDR3 covers 15 residues.

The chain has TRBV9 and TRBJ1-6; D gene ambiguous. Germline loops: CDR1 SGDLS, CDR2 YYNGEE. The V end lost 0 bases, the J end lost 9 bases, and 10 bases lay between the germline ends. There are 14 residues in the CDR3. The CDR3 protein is CASSVAGYGSPLHF. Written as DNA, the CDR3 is TGTGCCAGCAGCGTAGCAGGTTATGGTTCACCCCTCCACTTT.

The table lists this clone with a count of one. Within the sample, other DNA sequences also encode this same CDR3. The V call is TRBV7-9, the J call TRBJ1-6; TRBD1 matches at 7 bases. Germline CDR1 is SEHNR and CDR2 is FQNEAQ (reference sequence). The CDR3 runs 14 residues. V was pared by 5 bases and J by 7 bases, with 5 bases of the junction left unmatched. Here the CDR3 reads CASSVTGDNSPLHF. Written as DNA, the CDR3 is TGTGCCAGCAGCGTCACAGGGGACAATTCACCCCTCCACTTT.

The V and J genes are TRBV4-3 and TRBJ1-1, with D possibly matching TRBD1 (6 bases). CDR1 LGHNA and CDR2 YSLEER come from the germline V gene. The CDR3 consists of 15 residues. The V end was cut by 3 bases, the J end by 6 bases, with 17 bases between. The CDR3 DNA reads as TGCGCCAGCAGCCAGTACGGGGGGCGGGGGGCTGAAGCTTTCTTT. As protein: CASSQYGGRGAEAFF.

In DNA, the CDR3 is TGTGCCAGCACCATCGGACTGGGGGCTTTCTTT. It codes for CASTIGLGAFF. This rearrangement joins TRBV2 to TRBJ1-1; no firm D call. This CDR3 spans 11 amino acids. V was pared by 7 bases and J by 11 bases, with 14 bases between. In germline, CDR1 is SNHLY, CDR2 FYNNEI.

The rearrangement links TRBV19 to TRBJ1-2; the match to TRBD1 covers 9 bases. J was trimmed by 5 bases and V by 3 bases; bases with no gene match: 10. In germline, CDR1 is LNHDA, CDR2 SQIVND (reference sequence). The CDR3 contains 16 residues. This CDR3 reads CASSITTGGERYGYTF. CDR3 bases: TGTGCCAGTAGTATCACGACAGGGGGTGAGAGGTATGGCTACACCTTC.

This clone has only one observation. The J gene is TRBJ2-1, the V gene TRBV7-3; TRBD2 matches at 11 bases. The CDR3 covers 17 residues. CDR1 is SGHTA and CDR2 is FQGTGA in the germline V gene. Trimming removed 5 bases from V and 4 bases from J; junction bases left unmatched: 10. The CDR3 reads CASSVAGTSGPYNEQFF. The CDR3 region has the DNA TGTGCCAGCAGCGTTGCCGGGACTAGCGGACCTTACAATGAGCAGTTCTTC.

CDR3 amino acids: CAISRTGTPETGELFF. The CDR3 bases are TGTGCCATCAGTCGAACCGGGACTCCGGAAACCGGGGAGCTGTTTTTT. The chain is built from TRBV10-3 and TRBJ2-2, with D maybe TRBD2 (6 bases). V was shortened by 5 bases and J by 5 bases, with 18 bases between the two germline ends. Germline V gene sequence: CDR1 ENHRY, CDR2 SYGVKD. The CDR3 runs to 16 residues.

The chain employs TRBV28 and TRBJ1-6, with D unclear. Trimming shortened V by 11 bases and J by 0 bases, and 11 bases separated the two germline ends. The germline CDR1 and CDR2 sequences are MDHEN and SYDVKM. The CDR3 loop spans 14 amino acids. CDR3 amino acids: CAGRASSYNSPLHF. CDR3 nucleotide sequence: TGTGCCGGGAGGGCAAGCTCCTATAATTCACCCCTCCACTTT.

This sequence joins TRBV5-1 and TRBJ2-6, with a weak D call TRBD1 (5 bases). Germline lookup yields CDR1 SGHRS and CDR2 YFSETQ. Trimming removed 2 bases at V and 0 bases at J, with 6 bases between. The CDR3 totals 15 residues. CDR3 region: CASSFQGSGANVLTF. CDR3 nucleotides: TGCGCCAGCAGCTTCCAGGGCTCTGGGGCCAACGTCCTGACTTTC.

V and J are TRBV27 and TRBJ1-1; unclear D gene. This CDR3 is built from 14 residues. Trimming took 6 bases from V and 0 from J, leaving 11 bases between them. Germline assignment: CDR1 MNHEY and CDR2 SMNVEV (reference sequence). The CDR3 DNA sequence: TGTGCCAGCAGACCAGGAGGGCTGAACACTGAAGCTTTCTTT. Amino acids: CASRPGGLNTEAFF.

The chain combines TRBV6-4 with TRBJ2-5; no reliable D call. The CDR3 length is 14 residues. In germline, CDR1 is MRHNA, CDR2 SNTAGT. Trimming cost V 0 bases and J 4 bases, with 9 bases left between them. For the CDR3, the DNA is TGTGCCAGCAGTGACTCATCCTCGGGAGAGACCCAGTACTTC. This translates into CASSDSSSGETQYF.

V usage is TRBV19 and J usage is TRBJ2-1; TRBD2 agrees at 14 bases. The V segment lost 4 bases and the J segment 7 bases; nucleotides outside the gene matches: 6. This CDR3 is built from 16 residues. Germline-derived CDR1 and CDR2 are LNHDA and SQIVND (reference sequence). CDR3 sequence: CASSKGLAGALNEQFF. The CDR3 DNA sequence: TGTGCCAGTAGTAAGGGACTAGCGGGAGCGCTTAATGAGCAGTTCTTC.

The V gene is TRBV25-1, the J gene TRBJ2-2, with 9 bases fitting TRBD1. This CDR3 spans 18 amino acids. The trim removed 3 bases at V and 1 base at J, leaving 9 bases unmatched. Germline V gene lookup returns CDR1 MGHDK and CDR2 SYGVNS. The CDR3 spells CASSDTGGAGKNTGELFF. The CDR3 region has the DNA TGTGCCAGCAGTGACACAGGGGGCGCGGGGAAGAACACCGGGGAGCTGTTTTTT.